Here is one T cell receptor (beta chain) with its context. The antigen remains undetermined. RNA extraction was followed by reverse transcription into cDNA, which acted as the sequencing template. Produced via immunoSEQ multiplex PCR; TCRdb's table is partial and in-frame only. Among some 180,000 clones listed, roughly 50% were seen once. These data originate in a study of CD8+ T cells in alopecia areata. Broader study findings: Across lesional scalp, and particularly alopecia totalis/universalis, clonality surpassed that of normal scalp.

This sample's treatment: oral pan-JAK inhibitor, 5-10 mg twice daily. Punch biopsies of lesional scalp, plus peripheral blood, were taken from alopecia areata patients. This sample comprised CD8+ T cells sorted from blood, obtained at week 24, from a patient treated with tofacitinib. The clonotype originates from a human donor with alopecia areata.

The chain's CDR3 is CASSIEDEKLFF. CDR3 DNA: TGTGCCAGTAGTATAGAGGATGAAAAACTGTTTTTT. The rearrangement joins TRBV19 to TRBJ1-4, with D unresolved. The germline V and J ends were trimmed by 0 bases and 6 bases, with 2 bases remaining between them. CDR1 is LNHDA and CDR2 is SQIVND in the germline V gene (reference sequence). This CDR3 contains 12 residues.